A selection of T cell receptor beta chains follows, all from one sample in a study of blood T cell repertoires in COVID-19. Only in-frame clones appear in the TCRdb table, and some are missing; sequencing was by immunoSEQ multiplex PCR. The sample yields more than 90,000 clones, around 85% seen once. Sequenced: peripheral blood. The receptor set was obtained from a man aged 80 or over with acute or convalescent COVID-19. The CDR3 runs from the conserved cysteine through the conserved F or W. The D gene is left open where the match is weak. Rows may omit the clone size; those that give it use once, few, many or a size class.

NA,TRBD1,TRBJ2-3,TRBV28,CASSPPGQGDTQYF,TGTGCCAGCAGTCCCCCGGGACAGGGGGATACGCAGTATTTT
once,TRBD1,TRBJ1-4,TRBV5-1,CASSLAPGTGTSTNEKLFF,TGCGCCAGCAGCTTGGCCCCCGGGACAGGGACCTCAACTAATGAAAAACTGTTTTTT
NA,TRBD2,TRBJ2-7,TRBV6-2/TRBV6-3,CASSYLVAGGRSYEQYF,TGTGCCAGCAGTTACTTGGTAGCGGGAGGGAGATCCTACGAGCAGTACTTC
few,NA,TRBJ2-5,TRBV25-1,CASSEWREGVGETQYF,TGTGCCAGCAGTGAATGGAGGGAAGGGGTTGGAGAGACCCAGTACTTC
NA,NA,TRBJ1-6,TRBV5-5,CASSSVRVMSSPLHF,TGTGCCAGCAGCTCGGTCAGGGTGATGAGTTCACCCCTCCACTTT
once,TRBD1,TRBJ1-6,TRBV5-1,CASSLMTGSNSPLHF,TGCGCCAGCAGCTTAATGACAGGGAGTAATTCACCCCTCCACTTT
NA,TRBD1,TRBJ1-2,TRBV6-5,CASSYSSGQGIYGYTF,TGTGCCAGCAGTTATTCTTCGGGACAGGGGATCTATGGCTACACCTTC
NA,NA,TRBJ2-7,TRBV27,CASSPRQDLDYEQYF,TGTGCCAGCAGTCCCCGACAGGATTTGGACTACGAGCAGTACTTC
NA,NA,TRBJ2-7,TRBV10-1,CASSEGLPPYEQYF,TGCGCCAGCAGCGAAGGACTACCCCCCTACGAGCAGTACTTC
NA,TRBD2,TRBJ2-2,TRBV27,CASSLAGRLTGELFF,TGTGCCAGCAGTCTAGCGGGGAGGTTGACCGGGGAGCTGTTTTTT
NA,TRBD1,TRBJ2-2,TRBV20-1,CSASPLDRVITGELFF,TGCAGTGCTAGTCCCCTGGACAGGGTTATCACCGGGGAGCTGTTTTTT
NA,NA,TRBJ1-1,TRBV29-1,CSVDGGLNTEAFF,TGCAGCGTTGATGGGGGGTTAAACACTGAAGCTTTCTTT
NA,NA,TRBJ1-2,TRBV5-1,CASSQGLFADGYTF,TGCGCCAGCAGCCAGGGACTGTTCGCGGATGGCTACACCTTC
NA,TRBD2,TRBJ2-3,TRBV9,CASSAGGLVQYF,TGTGCCAGCAGCGCCGGGGGGTTGGTGCAGTATTTT
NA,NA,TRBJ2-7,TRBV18,CASSPSQVNYEQYF,TGTGCCAGCTCACCGAGTCAAGTTAACTACGAGCAGTACTTC
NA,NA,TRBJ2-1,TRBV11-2,CASSSLIAAHEQFF,TGTGCCAGCAGCTCACTGATAGCCGCCCATGAGCAGTTCTTC
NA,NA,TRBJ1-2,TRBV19,CASRPGREDGYTF,TGTGCCAGTAGACCGGGAAGAGAGGATGGCTACACCTTC
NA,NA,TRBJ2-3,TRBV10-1,CASSEGGTDTQYF,TGCGCCAGCAGTGAAGGGGGAACAGATACGCAGTATTTT
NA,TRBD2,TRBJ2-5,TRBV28,CASSLLAGVLVETQYF,TGTGCCAGCAGTTTGTTAGCGGGAGTTTTGGTGGAGACCCAGTACTTC
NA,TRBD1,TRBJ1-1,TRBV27,CASSWGQKNTEAFF,TGTGCCAGCAGTTGGGGACAGAAGAACACTGAAGCTTTCTTT
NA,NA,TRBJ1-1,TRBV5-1,CASSRGAGNTEAFF,TGCGCCAGCAGTAGGGGCGCCGGGAACACTGAAGCTTTCTTT
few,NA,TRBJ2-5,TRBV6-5,CASSPQGSRQETQYF,TGTGCCAGCAGCCCCCAGGGGTCAAGGCAAGAGACCCAGTACTTC
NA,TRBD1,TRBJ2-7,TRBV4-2,CASSRPGTGVYEQYF,TGTGCCAGCAGCCGCCCCGGGACAGGGGTGTACGAGCAGTACTTC
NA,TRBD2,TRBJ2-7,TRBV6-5,CASSSQGGRAEQYF,TGTGCCAGCAGTTCACAGGGCGGGAGGGCCGAGCAGTACTTC
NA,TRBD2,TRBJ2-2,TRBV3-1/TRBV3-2,CASSPRLAENTGELFF,TGTGCCAGCAGCCCCAGACTAGCGGAAAACACCGGGGAGCTGTTTTTT
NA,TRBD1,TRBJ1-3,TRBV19,CASRTGGKADTIYF,TGTGCCAGTAGGACAGGGGGCAAAGCGGACACCATATATTTT
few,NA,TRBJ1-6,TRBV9,CASSVDPGENSPLHF,TGTGCCAGCAGCGTAGACCCGGGGGAAAATTCACCCCTCCACTTT
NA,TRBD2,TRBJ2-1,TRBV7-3,CASSYYGVAGAMSSYNEQFF,TGTGCCAGCAGCTATTACGGGGTAGCGGGAGCTATGAGCTCCTACAATGAGCAGTTCTTC
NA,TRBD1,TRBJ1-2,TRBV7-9,CASSLGDRGMDYGYTF,TGTGCCAGCAGCTTAGGAGACAGGGGCATGGACTATGGCTACACCTTC
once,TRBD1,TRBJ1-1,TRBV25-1,CATQQGVYTEAFF,TGTGCCACACAACAGGGGGTGTACACTGAAGCTTTCTTT
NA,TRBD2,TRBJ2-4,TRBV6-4,CASAEPGLAGDSGKNIQYF,TGTGCCAGCGCCGAGCCGGGACTAGCGGGAGATAGCGGCAAAAACATTCAGTACTTC
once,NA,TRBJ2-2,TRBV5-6,CASSLGQVNTGELFF,TGTGCCAGCAGCTTGGGACAGGTGAACACCGGGGAGCTGTTTTTT
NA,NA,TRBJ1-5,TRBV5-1,CASSLGGTEQPQHF,TGCGCCAGCAGCCTTGGAGGGACGGAACAGCCCCAGCATTTT
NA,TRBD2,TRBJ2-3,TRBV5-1,CASSLQTSGSLRTDTQYF,TGCGCCAGCAGCCTACAGACTAGCGGGAGTCTCCGCACAGATACGCAGTATTTT
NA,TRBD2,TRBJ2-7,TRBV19,CASSTRTSGRVDEQYF,TGTGCCAGTAGTACCCGGACTAGCGGGAGGGTGGACGAGCAGTACTTC
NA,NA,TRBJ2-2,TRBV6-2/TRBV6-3,CASSYVGTGGTGELFF,TGTGCCAGCAGTTACGTAGGCACCGGCGGGACCGGGGAGCTGTTTTTT
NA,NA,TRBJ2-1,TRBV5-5,CASSVTGTTNNEQFF,TGTGCCAGCAGCGTTACCGGGACAACAAACAATGAGCAGTTCTTC
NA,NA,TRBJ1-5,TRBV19,CASTSGQGVWSNQPQHF,NA
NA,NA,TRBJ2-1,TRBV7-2,CASSLAAQVSLEQFF,TGTGCCAGCAGTTTAGCGGCCCAGGTGTCCTTAGAGCAGTTCTTC
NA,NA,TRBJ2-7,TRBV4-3,CASSQVTGVPTEQYF,TGCGCCAGCAGCCAAGTAACGGGAGTGCCCACCGAGCAGTACTTC
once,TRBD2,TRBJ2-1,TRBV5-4,CASSSGTSGGNEQFF,TGTGCCAGCAGCTCCGGGACTAGCGGGGGGAATGAGCAGTTCTTC
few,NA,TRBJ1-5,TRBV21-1,CASSTYGTGVGQPQHF,TGTGCCAGCAGCACGTACGGGACAGGGGTAGGGCAGCCCCAGCATTTT
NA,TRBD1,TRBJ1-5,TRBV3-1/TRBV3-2,CASSQEGGTGRQFNQPQHF,TGTGCCAGCAGCCAAGAAGGAGGGACAGGAAGACAATTCAATCAGCCCCAGCATTTT
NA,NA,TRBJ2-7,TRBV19,CASSFLGQPHEQYF,TGTGCCAGTAGTTTCCTAGGACAGCCCCACGAGCAGTACTTC
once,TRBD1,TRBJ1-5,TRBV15,CATSRDLGQGDQPQHF,TGTGCCACCAGCAGAGATCTGGGACAGGGAGATCAGCCCCAGCATTTT
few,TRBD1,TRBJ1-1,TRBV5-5,CASSSSGGTNTEAFF,TGTGCCAGCAGCTCCTCAGGGGGAACGAACACTGAAGCTTTCTTT
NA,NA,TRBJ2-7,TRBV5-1,CASSQGQTYEQYF,TGCGCCAGCAGCCAAGGACAGACCTACGAGCAGTACTTC
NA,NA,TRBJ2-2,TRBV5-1,CASSPQADLNTGELFF,TGCGCCAGCAGCCCCCAGGCGGACTTAAACACCGGGGAGCTGTTTTTT
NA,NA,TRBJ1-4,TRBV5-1,CASSSGTGGSEKLFF,TGCGCCAGCAGTTCTGGGACGGGAGGGTCTGAAAAACTGTTTTTT
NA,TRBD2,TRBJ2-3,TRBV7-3,CASSLGLAVDTQYF,TGTGCCAGCAGCCTTGGACTAGCGGTGGATACGCAGTATTTT